This TCR beta chain was captured by sequencing in a study of blood T cell repertoires in COVID-19. Study background: Acute and convalescent COVID-19 specimens originated in the United States, Italy and Spain. T cells, B-cell-depleted T cells, or PBMCs supplied cDNA or gDNA.

This clone was detected only a few times. The protocol was immunoSEQ multiplex PCR, while the TCRdb copy is restricted to in-frame clones and leaves out a portion. The data contain 140,000 to 150,000 clones, 75% to 85% of them singletons. Germline CDR1 reads SQVTM; CDR2 reads ANQGSEA. This CDR3 has 14 amino acids. Unmatched junction bases numbered 5, after V lost 7 bases and J lost 3 bases. The sequence derives from a man between 60 and 70 years old with active or convalescent COVID-19. Sequenced material: peripheral blood. The V and J genes are TRBV29-1 and TRBJ2-7, with 14 bases identical to TRBD2. The CDR3 DNA reads TGCAGCGGCCTAGGGACTAGCGGGAGCTACGAGCAGTACTTC. It is translated as CSGLGTSGSYEQYF.